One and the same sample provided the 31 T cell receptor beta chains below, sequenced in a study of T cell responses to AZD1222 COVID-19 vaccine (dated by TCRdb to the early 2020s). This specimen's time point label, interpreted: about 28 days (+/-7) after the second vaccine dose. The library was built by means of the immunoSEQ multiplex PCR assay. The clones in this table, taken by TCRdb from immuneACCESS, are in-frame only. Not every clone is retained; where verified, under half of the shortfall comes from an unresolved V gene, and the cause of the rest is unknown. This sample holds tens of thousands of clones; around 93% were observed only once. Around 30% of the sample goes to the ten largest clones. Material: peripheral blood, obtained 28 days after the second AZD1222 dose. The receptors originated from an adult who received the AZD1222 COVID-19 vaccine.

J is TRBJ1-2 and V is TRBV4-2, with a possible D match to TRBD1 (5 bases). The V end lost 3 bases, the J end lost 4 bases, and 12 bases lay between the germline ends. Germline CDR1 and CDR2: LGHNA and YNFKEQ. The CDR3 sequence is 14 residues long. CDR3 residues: CASSHRWGGYGYTF. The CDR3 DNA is TGTGCCAGCAGCCACAGGTGGGGGGGCTATGGCTACACCTTC.

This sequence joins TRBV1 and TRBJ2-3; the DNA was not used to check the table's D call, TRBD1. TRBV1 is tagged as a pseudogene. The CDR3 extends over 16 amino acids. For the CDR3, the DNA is TGCACCAGCAGCCAAGATGTGGGACAGTTCACAGATACGCAGTATTTT. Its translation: CTSSQDVGQFTDTQYF.

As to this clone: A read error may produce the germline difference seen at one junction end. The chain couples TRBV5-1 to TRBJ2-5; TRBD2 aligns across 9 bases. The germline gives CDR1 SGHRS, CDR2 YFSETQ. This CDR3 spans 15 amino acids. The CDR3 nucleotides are TGCGCCACCAGCGAACTAGCGGGTGTCGAAGAGACCCAGTACTTC. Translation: CATSELAGVEETQYF.

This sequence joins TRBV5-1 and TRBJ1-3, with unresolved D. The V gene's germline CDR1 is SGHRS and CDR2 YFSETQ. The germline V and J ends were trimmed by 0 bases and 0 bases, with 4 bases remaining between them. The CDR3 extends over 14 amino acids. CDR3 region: CASSLADSGNTIYF. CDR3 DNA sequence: TGCGCCAGCAGCTTGGCCGACTCTGGAAACACCATATATTTT.

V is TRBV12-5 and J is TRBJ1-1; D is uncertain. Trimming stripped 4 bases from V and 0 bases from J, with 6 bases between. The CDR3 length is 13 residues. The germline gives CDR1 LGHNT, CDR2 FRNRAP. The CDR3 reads CASGYRLNTEAFF. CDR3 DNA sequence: TGTGCTAGTGGTTACCGTCTGAACACTGAAGCTTTCTTT.

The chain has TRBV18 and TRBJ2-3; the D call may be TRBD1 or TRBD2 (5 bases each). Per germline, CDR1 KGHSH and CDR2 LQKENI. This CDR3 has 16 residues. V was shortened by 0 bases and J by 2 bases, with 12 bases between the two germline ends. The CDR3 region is CASSPPRGSITDTQYF. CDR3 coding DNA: TGTGCCAGCTCACCACCGAGGGGCTCTATCACAGATACGCAGTATTTT.

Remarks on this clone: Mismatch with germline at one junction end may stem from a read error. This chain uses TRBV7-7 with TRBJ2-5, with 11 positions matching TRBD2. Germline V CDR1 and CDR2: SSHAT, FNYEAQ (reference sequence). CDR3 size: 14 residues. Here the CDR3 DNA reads TGTGCTAGCAGCTTAGCGGGAGGGCCCGAGACCCAGTACTTC. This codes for CASSLAGGPETQYF.

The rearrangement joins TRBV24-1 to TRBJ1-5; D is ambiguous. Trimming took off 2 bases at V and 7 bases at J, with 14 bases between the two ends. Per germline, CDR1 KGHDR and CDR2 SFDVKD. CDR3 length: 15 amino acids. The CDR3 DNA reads TGTGCCACCAGTGATTCCGCTGGTTTGGAGCAGCCCCAGCATTTT. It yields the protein CATSDSAGLEQPQHF.

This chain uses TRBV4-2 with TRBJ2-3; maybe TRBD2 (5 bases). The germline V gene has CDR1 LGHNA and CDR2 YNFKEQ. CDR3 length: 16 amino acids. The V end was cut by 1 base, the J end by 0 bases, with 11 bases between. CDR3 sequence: CASSQGRFGSTDTQYF. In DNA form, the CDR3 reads TGTGCCAGCAGCCAAGGGAGGTTCGGGAGCACAGATACGCAGTATTTT.

The CDR3 DNA follows: TGTGCCAGCAGCCGCCGGGCTGCGGAACTTTCAAGCACGTTCTTC. Translation: CASSRRAAELSSTFF. This chain uses TRBV3-1 (or the pseudogene TRBV3-2) with TRBJ2-1; no clear D. Germline V lookup: CDR1 LGHDT, CDR2 YNNKEL (reference sequence). There are 15 residues in the CDR3. V was shortened by 4 bases and J by 15 bases, with 25 bases between the two germline ends.

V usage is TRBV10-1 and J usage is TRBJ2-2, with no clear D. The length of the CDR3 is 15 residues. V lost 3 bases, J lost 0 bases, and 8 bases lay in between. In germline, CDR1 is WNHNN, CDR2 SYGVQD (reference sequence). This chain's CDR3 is CASSEVTPNTGELFF. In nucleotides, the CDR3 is TGCGCCAGCAGTGAAGTTACCCCGAACACCGGGGAGCTGTTTTTT.

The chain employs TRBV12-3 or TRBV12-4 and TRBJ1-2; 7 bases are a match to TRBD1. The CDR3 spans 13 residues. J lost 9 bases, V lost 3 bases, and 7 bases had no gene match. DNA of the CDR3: TGTGCCAGCAGTTTCTCGGACAGGTCTCGCTACACCTTC. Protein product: CASSFSDRSRYTF.

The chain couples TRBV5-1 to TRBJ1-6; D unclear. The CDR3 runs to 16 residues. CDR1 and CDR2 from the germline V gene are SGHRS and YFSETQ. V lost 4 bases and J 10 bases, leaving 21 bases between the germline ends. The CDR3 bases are TGCGCCAGCAGCCCGTCATCTCGCTCCCGGGAATCACCCCTCCACTTT. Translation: CASSPSSRSRESPLHF.

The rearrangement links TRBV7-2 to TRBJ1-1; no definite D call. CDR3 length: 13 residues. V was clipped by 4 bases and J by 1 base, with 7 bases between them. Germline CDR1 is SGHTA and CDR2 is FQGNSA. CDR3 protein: CASSSQPNTEAFF. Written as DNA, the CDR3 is TGTGCCAGCAGCTCACAGCCGAACACTGAAGCTTTCTTT.

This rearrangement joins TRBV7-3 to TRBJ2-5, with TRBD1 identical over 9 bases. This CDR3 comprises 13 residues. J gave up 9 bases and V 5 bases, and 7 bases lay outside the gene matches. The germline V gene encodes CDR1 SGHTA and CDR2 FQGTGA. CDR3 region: CASSTTGGAAQYF. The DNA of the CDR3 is TGTGCCAGCAGCACGACAGGGGGGGCGGCCCAGTACTTC. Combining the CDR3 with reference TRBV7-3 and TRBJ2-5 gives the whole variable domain GAGVSQTPSNKVTEKGKYVELRCDPISGHTALYWYRQSLGQGPEFLIYFQGTGAADDSGLPNDRFFAVRPEGSVSTLKIQRTERGDSAVYLCASSTTGGAAQYFGPGTRLLVL.

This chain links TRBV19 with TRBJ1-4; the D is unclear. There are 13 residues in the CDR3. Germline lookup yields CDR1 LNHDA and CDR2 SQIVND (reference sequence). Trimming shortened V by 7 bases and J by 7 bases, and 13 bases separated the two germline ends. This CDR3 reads CASTRVNGEKLFF. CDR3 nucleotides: TGTGCCAGTACTAGGGTTAACGGTGAAAAACTGTTTTTT.

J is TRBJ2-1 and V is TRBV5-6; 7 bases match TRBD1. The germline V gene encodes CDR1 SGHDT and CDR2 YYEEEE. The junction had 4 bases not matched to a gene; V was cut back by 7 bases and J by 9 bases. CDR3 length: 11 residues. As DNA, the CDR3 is TGTGCCAGCGCCAGGGGGAGTGAGCAGTTCTTC. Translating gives CASARGSEQFF.

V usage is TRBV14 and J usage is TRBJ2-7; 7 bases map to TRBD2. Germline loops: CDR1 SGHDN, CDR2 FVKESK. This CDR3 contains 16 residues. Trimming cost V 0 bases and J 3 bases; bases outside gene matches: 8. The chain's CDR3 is CASSQEGSSGYYEQYF. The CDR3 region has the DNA TGTGCCAGCAGCCAAGAGGGATCTAGCGGATACTACGAGCAGTACTTC.

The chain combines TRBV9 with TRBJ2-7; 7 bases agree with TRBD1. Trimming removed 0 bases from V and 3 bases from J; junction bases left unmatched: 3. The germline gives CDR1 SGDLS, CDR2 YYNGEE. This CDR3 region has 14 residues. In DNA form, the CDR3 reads TGTGCCAGCAGCGTAGAACAGGGGTTCTACGAGCAGTACTTC. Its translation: CASSVEQGFYEQYF.

DNA for the CDR3: TGTGCCAGCAGCGCGACAGGGGGCGAGGGTGAAGCTTTCTTT. This encodes CASSATGGEGEAFF. J is TRBJ1-1 and V is TRBV9; 10 bases map to TRBD1. CDR1 is SGDLS and CDR2 is YYNGEE in the germline V gene. There are 14 residues in the CDR3. The junction had 6 bases not matched to a gene; V was cut back by 3 bases and J by 7 bases.

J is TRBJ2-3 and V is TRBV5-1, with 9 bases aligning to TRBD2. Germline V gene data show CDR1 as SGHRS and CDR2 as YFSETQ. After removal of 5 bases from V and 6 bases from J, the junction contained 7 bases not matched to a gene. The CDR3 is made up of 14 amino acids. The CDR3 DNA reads TGCGCCAGCAGACCCGGGACTAGCAGGGATACGCAGTATTTT. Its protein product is CASRPGTSRDTQYF.

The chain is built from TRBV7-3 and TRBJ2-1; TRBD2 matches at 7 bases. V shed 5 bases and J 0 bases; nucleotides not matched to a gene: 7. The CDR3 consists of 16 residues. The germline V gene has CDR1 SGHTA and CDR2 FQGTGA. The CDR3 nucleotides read TGTGCCAGCAGCACCCACGGGAGGAGCTCCTACAATGAGCAGTTCTTC. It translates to CASSTHGRSSYNEQFF.

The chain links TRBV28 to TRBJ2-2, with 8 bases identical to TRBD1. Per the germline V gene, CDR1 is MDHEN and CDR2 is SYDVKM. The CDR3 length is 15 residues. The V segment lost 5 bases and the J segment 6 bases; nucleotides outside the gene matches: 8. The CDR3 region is CASSLRQGRAGELFF. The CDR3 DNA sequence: TGTGCCAGCAGTCTTAGACAGGGGCGGGCCGGGGAGCTGTTTTTT.

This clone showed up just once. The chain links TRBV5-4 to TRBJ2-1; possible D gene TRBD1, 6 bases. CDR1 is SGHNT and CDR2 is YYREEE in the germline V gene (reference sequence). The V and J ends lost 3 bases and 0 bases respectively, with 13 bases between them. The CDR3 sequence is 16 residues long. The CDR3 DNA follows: TGTGCCAGCAGCTCCAGGGGCCCAAGCTCCTACAATGAGCAGTTCTTC. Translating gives CASSSRGPSSYNEQFF.

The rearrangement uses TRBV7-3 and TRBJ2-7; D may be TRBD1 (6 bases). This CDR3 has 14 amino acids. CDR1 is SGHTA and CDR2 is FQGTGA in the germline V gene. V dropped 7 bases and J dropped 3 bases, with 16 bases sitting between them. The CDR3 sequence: CASTRQGWDYEQYF. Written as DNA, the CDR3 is TGTGCCAGCACCCGCCAGGGGTGGGACTACGAGCAGTACTTC.

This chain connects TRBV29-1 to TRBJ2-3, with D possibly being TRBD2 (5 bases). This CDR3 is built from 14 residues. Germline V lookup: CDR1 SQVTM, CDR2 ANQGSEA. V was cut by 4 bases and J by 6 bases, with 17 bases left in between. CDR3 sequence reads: CSVARGQTRDTQYF. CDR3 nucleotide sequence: TGCAGCGTTGCTCGGGGTCAAACCAGGGATACGCAGTATTTT.

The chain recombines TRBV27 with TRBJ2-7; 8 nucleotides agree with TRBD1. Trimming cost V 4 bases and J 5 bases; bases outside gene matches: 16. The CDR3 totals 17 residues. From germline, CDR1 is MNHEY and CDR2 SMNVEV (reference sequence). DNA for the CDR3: TGTGCCAGCAGTTACGACACAGGGACAGGAATGAAGAACGAGCAGTACTTC. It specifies CASSYDTGTGMKNEQYF.

The CDR3 bases are TGTGCCAGCAGCTCCCGGGCTGAGAACACTGAAGCTTTCTTT. This translates into CASSSRAENTEAFF. The chain combines TRBV7-9 with TRBJ1-1; D uncertain. Trimming left V 4 bases short and J 1 base short, with 10 bases between. CDR3 length equals 14 residues. CDR1 and CDR2 from the germline V gene are SEHNR and FQNEAQ (reference sequence).

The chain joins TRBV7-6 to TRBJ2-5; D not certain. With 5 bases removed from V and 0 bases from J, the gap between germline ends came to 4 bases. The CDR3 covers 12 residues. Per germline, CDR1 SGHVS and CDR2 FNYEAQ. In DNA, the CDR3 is TGTGCCAGCAGCCTCAACCAAGAGACCCAGTACTTC. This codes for CASSLNQETQYF.

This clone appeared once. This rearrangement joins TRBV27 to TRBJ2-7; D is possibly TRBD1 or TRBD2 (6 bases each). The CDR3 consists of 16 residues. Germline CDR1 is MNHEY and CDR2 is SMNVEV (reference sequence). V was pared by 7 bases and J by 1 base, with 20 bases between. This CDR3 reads CASTPRGGPRSYEQYF. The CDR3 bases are TGTGCCAGCACCCCCCGAGGGGGGCCTAGGTCCTACGAGCAGTACTTC.

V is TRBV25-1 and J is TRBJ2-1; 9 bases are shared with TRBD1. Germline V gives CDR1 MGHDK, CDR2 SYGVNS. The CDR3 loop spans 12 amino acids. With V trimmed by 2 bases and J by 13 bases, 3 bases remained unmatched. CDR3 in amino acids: CASSETGGDQFF. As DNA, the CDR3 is TGTGCCAGCAGTGAAACAGGGGGCGATCAGTTCTTC.